A single sample is the source of the 18 T cell receptor beta chains below, sequenced in a study of metastatic and nonmetastatic thyroid tumors (dated by TCRdb to between 2020 and 2021). None of the patients had been given any treatment before thyroid surgery. The library was generated by PCR. For sequencing, an Illumina HiSeq 4000 was employed. TCRdb trimmed public reads at Q25 via fastp, called clones via MiXCR and kept in-frame beta chains. For this sample there are tens of thousands of clones; roughly 20% appear just once. The ten largest clones add up to about 4.6% of the sample. Specimen: adjacent normal tissue. These receptors came from a female donor with papillary thyroid cancer or a benign thyroid nodule (not recorded which). Some clones in this sample may be carry-over from other donors' samples.

With regard to this clone: Sequence at one end of the junction differs from germline and may be a read error. The chain joins TRBV24-1 to TRBJ2-7, with D possibly being TRBD2 (6 bases). CDR1 and CDR2 from the germline V gene are KGHDR and SFDVKD. The CDR3 extends over 15 amino acids. Written as DNA, the CDR3 is TGTGCCACCTGTGATAGCGGCTCCCGCCCTTACGAGCAGTACTTC. Its translation: CATCDSGSRPYEQYF.

On this clone itself: One end of the junction fails to match germline, which may point to a read error. The V gene is TRBV28, the J gene TRBJ2-7; D remains ambiguous. Germline CDR1 and CDR2: MDHEN and SYDVKM. The CDR3 has 13 residues. The CDR3 DNA reads TGTGTCAGCAGTTTGCGCCCACGGCCAGAGCAGTACTTC. Encoded protein: CVSSLRPRPEQYF. The full variable domain, completed using reference TRBV28 and TRBJ2-7, is DVKVTQSSRYLVKRTGEKVFLECVQDMDHENMFWYRQDPGLGLRLIYFSYDVKMKEKGDIPEGYSVSREKKERFSLILESASTNQTSMYLCVSSLRPRPEQYFGPGTRLTVT.

This clone was recorded at least ten times. The rearrangement links TRBV4-2 to TRBJ1-6; D is undetermined. Germline CDR1 and CDR2: LGHNA and YNFKEQ. Deletions cut 2 bases from V and 2 bases from J, with 10 bases between. The CDR3 is 16 amino acids. The CDR3 nucleotides are TGTGCCAGCAGCCAATATGGGAGCACCTATAATTCACCCCTCCACTTT. Encoded protein: CASSQYGSTYNSPLHF.

This clone was observed at least ten times. This rearrangement joins TRBV20-1 to TRBJ2-2; TRBD1 matches 9 bases. The CDR3 loop spans 16 amino acids. Germline V gene lookup returns CDR1 DFQATT and CDR2 SNEGSKA (reference sequence). With 1 base clipped from V and 4 bases from J, the junction kept 7 bases outside the gene matches. CDR3 in DNA: TGCAGTGCTAGAGTTCCCTCGGGACAGGGCACCGGGGAGCTGTTTTTT. Its translation is CSARVPSGQGTGELFF.

V gene TRBV9 combines with J gene TRBJ2-7; 10 bases fit TRBD2. Germline-derived CDR1 and CDR2 are SGDLS and YYNGEE. Trimming removed 0 bases from V and 2 bases from J; junction bases left unmatched: 2. This CDR3 has 15 residues. The CDR3 DNA is TGTGCCAGCAGCGTAGCAGGGACTAGCGCCTACGAGCAGTACTTC. Residues: CASSVAGTSAYEQYF. The full variable domain, rest sourced from reference TRBV9 and TRBJ2-7, is DSGVTQTPKHLITATGQRVTLRCSPRSGDLSVYWYQQSLDQGLQFLIQYYNGEERAKGNILERFSAQQFPDLHSELNLSSLELGDSALYFCASSVAGTSAYEQYFGPGTRLTVT.

This CDR3 reads CSACFSREGVTGTQYF. The CDR3 DNA is TGCAGTGCTTGTTTCTCCAGGGAGGGCGTAACCGGGACCCAGTACTTC. This chain uses TRBV20-1 with TRBJ2-5; 7 nucleotides line up with TRBD2. The CDR3 totals 16 residues. The V gene's germline CDR1 is DFQATT and CDR2 SNEGSKA (reference sequence). The V segment lost 5 bases and the J segment 7 bases; nucleotides outside the gene matches: 19.

The genes are TRBV10-1 and TRBJ2-2, with D unclear. Trimming removed 2 bases from V and 9 bases from J, with 10 bases in between. CDR1 is WNHNN, CDR2 SYGVQD, per germline (reference sequence). The CDR3 contains 13 residues. The CDR3 is CASSEIWPWELFF. The DNA of the CDR3 is TGCGCCAGCAGTGAGATATGGCCCTGGGAGCTGTTTTTT.

This clone was detected only a few times. For the CDR3, the DNA is TGCAGTGCTAGAGATGGTTCGACTAGCGGGGGGCTCTCAGATACGCAGTATTTT. Protein product: CSARDGSTSGGLSDTQYF. V is TRBV20-1 and J is TRBJ2-3; 13 bases fit TRBD2. This CDR3 has 18 residues. Losses at the gene ends were 0 bases for V and 4 bases for J; bases not matched to a gene: 10. Per the germline V gene, CDR1 is DFQATT and CDR2 is SNEGSKA (reference sequence).

This clone is termed medium-sized. The CDR3 region has the DNA TGTGCCAGCAGGGACCCTAGCAATGAGCAGTTCTTC. Protein: CASRDPSNEQFF. This rearrangement joins TRBV6-1 to TRBJ2-1, with D unclear. Germline CDR1 reads MNHNS; CDR2 reads SASEGT. Deletions cut 6 bases from V and 6 bases from J, with 9 bases between. There are 12 residues in the CDR3.

In this sample, this clone turned up many times. This chain joins TRBV7-2 and TRBJ2-1; 9 bases are a match to TRBD2. CDR3 length equals 17 residues. Unmatched junction bases numbered 10, after V lost 5 bases and J lost 2 bases. CDR1 and CDR2 (germline): SGHTA, FQGNSA. CDR3 sequence: CASSPPTSGDPYNEQFF. Here the CDR3 DNA reads TGTGCCAGCAGCCCCCCGACTAGCGGAGACCCCTACAATGAGCAGTTCTTC.

In this sample, this clone turned up a few times. V gene TRBV6-1 combines with J gene TRBJ1-4, with a weak D call TRBD1 (6 bases). This CDR3 comprises 17 residues. Germline assignment: CDR1 MNHNS and CDR2 SASEGT. The V end was cut by 4 bases, the J end by 5 bases, with 20 bases between. DNA of the CDR3: TGTGCCAGCAGTGTGGGTTTGGGGGGCTATCCGAATGAAAAACTGTTTTTT. This codes for CASSVGLGGYPNEKLFF.

This clone has more than one count but fewer than ten. Compared with germline, one end of the junction differs, possibly owing to a read error. The CDR3 DNA is TGTGCCAGAGGGTACGGACCAAACTATGGATACACCTTC. Protein: CARGYGPNYGYTF. V and J are TRBV6-1 and TRBJ1-2; D is unresolved. There are 13 residues in the CDR3. The germline CDR1 and CDR2 sequences are MNHNS and SASEGT.

This clone has more than one count but fewer than ten. V gene TRBV12-3 or TRBV12-4 combines with J gene TRBJ1-2, with D possibly matching TRBD1 (5 bases). With 6 bases removed from V and 8 bases from J, the gap between germline ends came to 25 bases. The length of the CDR3 is 16 residues. CDR3 amino acids: CASRPIRTGPLVGYTF. The CDR3 nucleotides are TGTGCCAGCAGACCTATCCGCACAGGTCCTTTAGTAGGCTACACCTTC.

V and J are TRBV30 and TRBJ1-5, with TRBD1 matching 8 bases. The CDR3 has 18 amino acids. Germline CDR1 reads GTSNPN; CDR2 reads SVGIG (reference sequence). V lost 2 bases, J lost 5 bases, and 17 bases stayed unmatched. The chain's CDR3 is CAWSPGTGGPRGDQPQHF. CDR3 nucleotides: TGTGCCTGGAGTCCCGGGACAGGCGGACCTCGGGGGGATCAGCCCCAGCATTTT.

Comment on this clone: The CDR3 ends on some other residue instead of the conserved phenylalanine or tryptophan, so this is likely a read error. The V call is TRBV7-8, the J call TRBJ2-1; tentative D call: TRBD2 (6 bases). The ends were cut back, 4 bases at V and 7 bases at J, with 11 bases in the middle. This CDR3 is 13 amino acids long. From germline, CDR1 is SGHVS and CDR2 FQNEAQ. The CDR3 here is CASSWPGGNEQFP. CDR3 DNA sequence: TGTGCCAGCAGCTGGCCCGGAGGGAATGAGCAGTTCCCC.

This chain uses TRBV10-3 with TRBJ2-7; D not certain. With 10 bases removed from V and 2 bases from J, the gap between germline ends came to 15 bases. Germline V gives CDR1 ENHRY, CDR2 SYGVKD. The CDR3 is 13 amino acids. CDR3 DNA sequence: TGTGCCACGTCATCCTTTGGGCCCTACGAGCAGTACTTC. Protein product: CATSSFGPYEQYF.

This clone is medium-sized by share. The chain joins TRBV6-5 to TRBJ2-7, with 9 nucleotides matching TRBD2. V lost 2 bases, J lost 4 bases, and 9 bases stayed unmatched. Germline-derived CDR1 and CDR2 are MNHEY and SVGAGI. CDR3 size: 16 residues. This CDR3 is CASSYTRRSGSYEQYF. Here the CDR3 DNA reads TGTGCCAGCAGTTACACCCGCCGTAGCGGGAGTTACGAGCAGTACTTC.

This clone was observed many times. The chain uses TRBV29-1 and TRBJ2-1; weak D call: TRBD1 (6 bases). The germline CDR1 and CDR2 sequences are SQVTM and ANQGSEA. The CDR3 has 13 amino acids. V shed 5 bases and J shed 8 bases, with 16 bases lying between them. CDR3 in amino acids: CSVSLTGGYEQFF. The CDR3 nucleotides read TGCAGCGTTTCATTGACTGGGGGCTATGAGCAGTTCTTC.